Each of the 3 T cell receptor beta chains below was sequenced from the same sample in a study of spatial heterogeneity in lung cancer. MiXCR, applied by TCRdb to the 5' RACE reads, yields one record per CDR3 protein. The sample carries about 39,000 distinct CDR3 sequences, approximately 3% recorded once. Time point defined: sample taken at primary tumor resection. Sequenced here: normal lung tissue next to the tumor, sampled at surgery. The receptors shown here come from a male donor with early-stage non-small cell lung cancer.

This clonotype is medium-sized (0.01 to 0.1%). V gene TRBV28 combines with J gene TRBJ1-2; no clear D gene. Trimming pared 2 bases from V and 4 bases from J, leaving 14 bases between. The CDR3 extends over 15 amino acids. Looked up from germline, CDR1 is MDHEN and CDR2 is SYDVKM. CDR3 residues: CASSLGITSSYGYTF. The CDR3 DNA follows: TGTGCCAGCAGTTTAGGGATAACCTCCTCCTATGGCTACACCTTC.

This clonotype came up many times. This chain joins TRBV5-1 and TRBJ1-2, with D possibly matching TRBD1 (6 bases). The CDR3 runs 14 residues. CDR1 and CDR2 (germline): SGHRS, YFSETQ. Between the trimmed V and J ends, which lost 2 bases and 7 bases, there was a span of 15 bases. CDR3 sequence reads: CASSFSDRLFGYTF. For the CDR3, the DNA is TGCGCCAGCAGCTTCTCGGACAGACTTTTTGGCTACACCTTC.

This clonotype showed up many times. This chain links TRBV20-1 with TRBJ1-2; D is unresolved. Germline V lookup: CDR1 DFQATT, CDR2 SNEGSKA (reference sequence). CDR3 size: 13 residues. Trimming left V 3 bases short and J 8 bases short, with 16 bases between. The DNA for the CDR3 is TGCAGTGCTAGGGAGGGCGCCCCTCAGGGCTACACCTTC. This codes for CSAREGAPQGYTF.